There are many counts of the clone carrying this T cell receptor beta chain. One entry per CDR3 protein results from TCRdb running MiXCR on the 5' RACE reads. The sample has under 45,000 distinct CDR3 sequences, 3% to 4.5% seen once. The data derive from a study of neurological immune-mediated disorders. Trimming removed 0 bases at V and 4 bases at J, with 7 bases between. This CDR3 region has 13 residues. Germline V lookup: CDR1 SGHDT, CDR2 YYEEEE. The clonotype comes from a man aged 25 to 45 with multiple sclerosis. The source material was PBMCs. V and J are TRBV5-6 and TRBJ2-5; maybe TRBD1 (6 bases). The CDR3 DNA follows: TGTGCCAGCAGCTTGGAACAGGGAGAGACCCAGTACTTC. This encodes CASSLEQGETQYF.